This entry is about one T cell receptor (beta chain). Other DNA sequences in the same sample also yield this CDR3. This specimen belongs to a study of shared clonotypes between healthy human individuals. Genomic DNA per cell subset filled all wells of several immunoSEQ plates. The data were produced by immunoSEQ multiplex PCR, yet TCRdb's version contains in-frame clones alone and is incomplete. Here the sample spans 640,000 or so clones, about two thirds being singletons. This TCR derives from a woman in her thirties in good health. The sample comprised memory CD4+ T cells sorted from blood. Subset described: CD45RA-negative fraction.

In nucleotides, the CDR3 is TGTGCCAGCAGTCCTTTAGCGGGAGGTACAGATACGCAGTATTTT. Translating gives CASSPLAGGTDTQYF. J is TRBJ2-3 and V is TRBV27; 10 bases are shared with TRBD2. The ends lost 5 bases at V and 3 bases at J; junction bases unmatched: 5. The germline CDR1 and CDR2 sequences are MNHEY and SMNVEV (reference sequence). The CDR3 is 15 amino acids.